This entry is about one TCR beta chain. Its antigen remains unidentified. Its ends do not fully match the called genes, so a read error is possible. This specimen belongs to a study of blood T cells in healthy people across ages. About the study: There was about one barcoded beta molecule captured by template switching per two T cells.

Healthy Caucasians from Russia aged about 6 to 95 served as donors. The study's findings and limits: Long-lived donors exceeded aged donors in naive CD4+ cells and diversity.

The germline CDR1 and CDR2 sequences are PRHDT and FYEKMQ (reference sequence). This CDR3 region has 16 residues. With a J-beta primer mix and a sample-barcoded 5' primer, a second PCR ran about 7 to 12 cycles. TCRdb redid the calling of the 5' RACE reads with MiXCR, one entry per CDR3 protein. The sample records about 830,000 distinct CDR3 sequences, 62% being singletons. The clonotype comes from a man younger than 45 in good health. Source material: blood. The chain carries TRBV13 and TRBJ2-2; 7 nucleotides match TRBD1. In DNA form, the CDR3 reads TGCGCCAGCAGCTATAAGGGGGCTAGGAACACCGGGGAGCTGTTTTTT. Encoded protein: CASSYKGARNTGELFF. Variable domain in full (rest from reference TRBV13 and TRBJ2-2): AAGVIQSPRHLIKEKRETATLKCYPIPRHDTVYWYQQGPGQDPQFLISFYEKMQSDKGSIPDRFSAQQFSDYHSELNMSSLELGDSALYFCASSYKGARNTGELFFGEGSRLTVL.